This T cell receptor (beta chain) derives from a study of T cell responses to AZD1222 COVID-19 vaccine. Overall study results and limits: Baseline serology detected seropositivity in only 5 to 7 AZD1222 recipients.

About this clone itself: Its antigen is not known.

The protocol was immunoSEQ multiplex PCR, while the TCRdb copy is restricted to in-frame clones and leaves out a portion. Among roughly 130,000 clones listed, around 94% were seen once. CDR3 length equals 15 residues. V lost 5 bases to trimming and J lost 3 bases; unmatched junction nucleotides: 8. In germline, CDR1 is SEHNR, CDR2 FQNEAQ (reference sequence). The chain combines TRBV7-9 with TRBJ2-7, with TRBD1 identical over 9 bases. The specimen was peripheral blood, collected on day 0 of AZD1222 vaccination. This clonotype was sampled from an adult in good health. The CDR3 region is CASSQTGTGNYEQYF. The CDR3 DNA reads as TGTGCCAGCAGCCAGACCGGGACAGGGAACTACGAGCAGTACTTC.